This T cell receptor (beta chain) originates from a study of Tregs in tolerant kidney transplant recipients. TCRdb's copy holds only in-frame clones and misses some; the assay was immunoSEQ multiplex PCR. The sample contains over 60,000 clones, roughly 89% of which appear only once. Trimming removed 0 bases from V and 1 base from J, with 21 bases in between. CDR1 LGHNA and CDR2 YNFKEQ come from the germline V gene. The CDR3 consists of 19 residues. Study-level results: Changing PCR primers prevented nucleotide comparison between some patients' samples.

Concerning this clone: The antigen remains undetermined.

This TCR derives from a human donor who received a combined kidney and bone marrow transplant. This material consisted of CD4+ T cells from blood, taken before the transplant. This sequence joins TRBV4-2 and TRBJ1-2; possible D gene TRBD1, 6 bases. CDR3 nucleotides: TGTGCCAGCAGCCAAGATGAAGTTGGCACAGGGACTAGTAACTATGGCTACACCTTC. This encodes CASSQDEVGTGTSNYGYTF.